The 21 T cell receptor beta chains below all came from one sample that was sequenced in a study of shared clonotypes between healthy human individuals. Produced via immunoSEQ multiplex PCR; TCRdb's table is partial and in-frame only. The sample yields around 2.5 million clones, 90% to 95% seen once. The sequenced sample was naive CD4+ T cells from PBMCs. The sample's subset: CD45RA+ positively selected. These TCRs come from a young man in good health. Some clones in this sample may be carry-over from other donors' samples.

The chain carries TRBV10-1 and TRBJ2-6; D call uncertain. The germline gives CDR1 WNHNN, CDR2 SYGVQD (reference sequence). V was trimmed by 0 bases and J by 4 bases, leaving 4 bases between them. The CDR3 sequence is 14 residues long. This CDR3 reads CASSESIGANVLTF. Written as DNA, the CDR3 is TGCGCCAGCAGTGAGTCGATCGGGGCCAACGTCCTGACTTTC.

The chain links TRBV19 to TRBJ1-5; 8 nucleotides agree with TRBD1. Per the germline V gene, CDR1 is LNHDA and CDR2 is SQIVND (reference sequence). CDR3 length equals 15 residues. Losses at the gene ends were 6 bases for V and 5 bases for J; bases not matched to a gene: 9. The CDR3 spells CASSTYGQGDQPQHF. The CDR3 DNA reads as TGTGCCAGTAGCACGTACGGACAGGGAGATCAGCCCCAGCATTTT. The whole variable domain, filled in from reference TRBV19 and TRBJ1-5, reads DGGITQSPKYLFRKEGQNVTLSCEQNLNHDAMYWYRQDPGQGLRLIYYSQIVNDFQKGDIAEGYSVSREKKESFPLTVTSAQKNPTAFYLCASSTYGQGDQPQHFGDGTRLSIL.

The chain links TRBV18 to TRBJ2-7; possible D gene TRBD2, 5 bases. The CDR3 totals 14 residues. V shed 2 bases and J shed 4 bases, with 12 bases lying between them. Germline V gene lookup returns CDR1 KGHSH and CDR2 LQKENI. The CDR3 region is CASSPNRTVYEQYF. The CDR3 bases are TGTGCCAGCTCACCAAATCGGACTGTTTACGAGCAGTACTTC.

The CDR3 protein is CATSPTLVVLNEKLFF. The CDR3 DNA sequence: TGTGCCACCAGCCCAACGCTTGTCGTTCTTAATGAAAAACTGTTTTTT. The chain has TRBV15 and TRBJ1-4, with D hard to call. Germline CDR1 LNHNV, CDR2 YYDKDF (reference sequence). V gave up 5 bases and J gave up 4 bases, with 17 bases separating them. This CDR3 comprises 16 residues.

The chain joins TRBV7-3 to TRBJ1-6; a possible D gene is TRBD1 (6 bases). The V end was cut by 5 bases, the J end by 8 bases, with 16 bases between. The CDR3 is 15 amino acids. Germline loops: CDR1 SGHTA, CDR2 FQGTGA. The CDR3 reads CASSPRTAGDSPLHF. CDR3 coding DNA: TGTGCCAGCAGCCCACGGACAGCGGGTGATTCACCCCTCCACTTT.

The chain links TRBV11-3 to TRBJ2-1, with a tentative D call TRBD2 (6 bases). Germline lookup yields CDR1 SGHNT and CDR2 YENEEA. V lost 5 bases and J 0 bases, leaving 14 bases between the germline ends. The CDR3 covers 16 residues. CDR3 sequence (DNA): TGTGCCAGCAGCGCGAGAACGGGAGTCTCCTACAATGAGCAGTTCTTC. Its translation is CASSARTGVSYNEQFF.

The chain couples TRBV30 to TRBJ1-3; D remains ambiguous. Germline-derived CDR1 and CDR2 are GTSNPN and SVGIG (reference sequence). Trimming took 3 bases from V and 0 from J, leaving 9 bases between them. The CDR3 sequence is 14 residues long. CDR3 in amino acids: CAWRGGNSGNTIYF. The CDR3 DNA follows: TGTGCCTGGAGAGGAGGGAACTCTGGAAACACCATATATTTT.

This clone was seen just once. J is TRBJ2-5 and V is TRBV7-3; possible D gene TRBD1, 6 bases. The V gene lost 2 bases and the J gene lost 5 bases, with 18 bases spanning the gap. The CDR3 consists of 16 residues. CDR1 and CDR2 (germline): SGHTA, FQGTGA. CDR3 in DNA: TGTGCCAGCAGCTTACTGGGCACAGGGTCGGGGGAGACCCAGTACTTC. Residues: CASSLLGTGSGETQYF.

This clone turned up a few times. The chain employs TRBV18 and TRBJ1-1; D not resolved. Trimming shortened V by 6 bases and J by 8 bases, and 13 bases separated the two germline ends. Germline V gene data show CDR1 as KGHSH and CDR2 as LQKENI. The CDR3 extends over 12 amino acids. The CDR3 reads CASSIAQSEAFF. The DNA for the CDR3 is TGTGCCAGCTCCATCGCACAAAGCGAAGCTTTCTTT.

Remarks on this clone: Other DNA sequences from this sample encode an identical CDR3 as well. This sequence joins TRBV18 and TRBJ1-5; D is possibly TRBD1 (5 bases). Trimming shortened V by 3 bases and J by 5 bases, and 11 bases separated the two germline ends. The length of the CDR3 is 14 residues. Germline assignment: CDR1 KGHSH and CDR2 LQKENI. The CDR3 spells CASSPGQGYQPQHF. The DNA for the CDR3 is TGTGCCAGCTCACCGGGTCAGGGTTATCAGCCCCAGCATTTT.

The V call is TRBV6-5, the J call TRBJ2-3; 8 bases agree with TRBD2. The V gene end was trimmed by 0 bases and the J gene end by 4 bases; junction bases not matched to a gene: 6. From germline, CDR1 is MNHEY and CDR2 SVGAGI. The CDR3 consists of 16 residues. CDR3 sequence (DNA): TGTGCCAGCAGTTACTCGGTCGGGGGGGGCCCAGATACGCAGTATTTT. Amino acid sequence: CASSYSVGGGPDTQYF.

The chain carries TRBV29-1 and TRBJ2-4, with 14 bases lining up with TRBD2. V lost 7 bases and J lost 8; bases outside the gene matches: 10. Germline-derived CDR1 and CDR2 are SQVTM and ANQGSEA. This CDR3 has 15 residues. Written as DNA, the CDR3 is TGCAGCGCACAGGGACTAGCGGGAGCGGGGGACATTCAGTACTTC. Protein: CSAQGLAGAGDIQYF.

The chain is built from TRBV7-9 and TRBJ2-2, with D possibly matching TRBD1 (6 bases). Per the germline V gene, CDR1 is SEHNR and CDR2 is FQNEAQ (reference sequence). V lost 1 base and J 1 base, leaving 7 bases between the germline ends. The CDR3 has 15 residues. The CDR3 protein is CASSLGGGNTGELFF. In nucleotides, the CDR3 is TGTGCCAGCAGCTTAGGAGGGGGGAACACCGGGGAGCTGTTTTTT.

This clone was picked up a small number of times. This chain links TRBV7-9 with TRBJ1-1; D unclear. The CDR3 consists of 11 residues. The V end lost 8 bases, the J end lost 1 base, and 5 bases lay between the germline ends. Germline V gene sequence: CDR1 SEHNR, CDR2 FQNEAQ (reference sequence). DNA of the CDR3: TGTGCCAGCGACCAGAACACTGAAGCTTTCTTT. Translating it yields CASDQNTEAFF.

The V call is TRBV28, the J call TRBJ2-1; TRBD2 matches 7 bases. Losses at the gene ends were 5 bases for V and 4 bases for J; bases not matched to a gene: 11. This CDR3 comprises 16 residues. In germline, CDR1 is MDHEN, CDR2 SYDVKM. The CDR3 coding sequence is TGTGCCAGCAGTACCCGAACTAGCGATTTGTACAATGAGCAGTTCTTC. This sequence encodes CASSTRTSDLYNEQFF. The whole variable domain, filled in from reference TRBV28 and TRBJ2-1, reads DVKVTQSSRYLVKRTGEKVFLECVQDMDHENMFWYRQDPGLGLRLIYFSYDVKMKEKGDIPEGYSVSREKKERFSLILESASTNQTSMYLCASSTRTSDLYNEQFFGPGTRLTVL.

The chain employs TRBV6-5 and TRBJ2-7, with TRBD1 matching 8 bases. From germline, CDR1 is MNHEY and CDR2 SVGAGI. V shed 8 bases, J shed 3 bases, and the junction held 6 bases outside the gene matches. The CDR3 extends over 13 amino acids. This chain's CDR3 is CASRQGLNYEQYF. DNA for the CDR3: TGTGCCAGCCGACAGGGGCTTAACTACGAGCAGTACTTC.

The V and J genes are TRBV7-3 and TRBJ2-1; possible D gene TRBD1, 6 bases. CDR3 length: 13 residues. Trimming cost V 4 bases and J 5 bases, with 9 bases left between them. Germline CDR1 is SGHTA and CDR2 is FQGTGA. The CDR3 loop is CASSSQGNNEQFF. CDR3 sequence (DNA): TGTGCCAGCAGCTCACAGGGAAACAATGAGCAGTTCTTC. The full variable domain, rest sourced from reference TRBV7-3 and TRBJ2-1, is GAGVSQTPSNKVTEKGKYVELRCDPISGHTALYWYRQSLGQGPEFLIYFQGTGAADDSGLPNDRFFAVRPEGSVSTLKIQRTERGDSAVYLCASSSQGNNEQFFGPGTRLTVL.

V and J are TRBV7-9 and TRBJ1-1; D call uncertain. V lost 2 bases, J lost 9 bases, and 7 bases lay in between. The CDR3 contains 11 residues. In germline, CDR1 is SEHNR, CDR2 FQNEAQ (reference sequence). CDR3 sequence: CASSLRRQAFF. The CDR3 DNA reads as TGTGCCAGCAGCTTAAGAAGACAAGCTTTCTTT. The full variable domain, with the rest looked up from reference TRBV7-9 and TRBJ1-1, is DTGVSQNPRHKITKRGQNVTFRCDPISEHNRLYWYRQTLGQGPEFLTYFQNEAQLEKSRLLSDRFSAERPKGSFSTLEIQRTEQGDSAMYLCASSLRRQAFFGQGTRLTVV.

The chain combines TRBV7-9 with TRBJ1-1; no definite D call. This CDR3 has 15 amino acids. From germline, CDR1 is SEHNR and CDR2 FQNEAQ (reference sequence). With 1 base removed from V and 3 bases from J, the gap between germline ends came to 12 bases. CDR3 in amino acids: CASSLDSGGDTEAFF. In nucleotides, the CDR3 is TGTGCCAGCAGCTTAGATTCTGGCGGTGACACTGAAGCTTTCTTT.

The CDR3: CASSPGGGLISYEQYF. The CDR3 bases are TGTGCCAGCAGCCCGGGGGGGGGACTGATCTCCTACGAGCAGTACTTC. The J gene is TRBJ2-7, the V gene TRBV4-2; 8 bases align to TRBD2. Germline V gene lookup returns CDR1 LGHNA and CDR2 YNFKEQ. Unmatched junction bases numbered 8, after V lost 4 bases and J lost 0 bases. This CDR3 has 16 amino acids.

This chain joins TRBV28 and TRBJ1-2; the D gene is possibly TRBD1 (6 bases). V lost 5 bases to trimming and J lost 8 bases, with 27 bases between them. CDR3 length: 17 amino acids. Germline V CDR1 and CDR2: MDHEN, SYDVKM. The CDR3, as DNA: TGTGCCAGCAGTCTCCCTAACCCCCGGGGGCGATTTAGCGGCTACACCTTC. Its protein product is CASSLPNPRGRFSGYTF.